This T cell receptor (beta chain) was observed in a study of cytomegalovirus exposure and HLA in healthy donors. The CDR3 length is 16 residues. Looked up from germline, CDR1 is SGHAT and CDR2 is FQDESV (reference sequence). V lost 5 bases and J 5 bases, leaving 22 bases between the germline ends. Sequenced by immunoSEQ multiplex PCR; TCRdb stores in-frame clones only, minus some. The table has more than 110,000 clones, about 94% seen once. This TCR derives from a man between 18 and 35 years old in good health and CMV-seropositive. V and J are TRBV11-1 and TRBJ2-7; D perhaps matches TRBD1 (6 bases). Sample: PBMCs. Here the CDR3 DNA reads TGTGCCAGCAGCCCCCTATCGGCACAGGGTATCAACGAGCAGTACTTC. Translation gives CASSPLSAQGINEQYF.